A single sample is the source of the 21 T cell receptor beta chains below, sequenced in a study of blood T cell repertoires in COVID-19. Sequencing was performed with immunoSEQ multiplex PCR; in TCRdb, only in-frame clones are kept and a portion is missing. The repertoire holds over 150,000 clones, about 86% seen once, with about 7.2% in the top ten. The sample was PBMCs or T cells enriched from blood (not recorded which). These receptors were obtained from a man over 45 who had recovered from COVID-19.

The chain combines TRBV2 with TRBJ1-2; D not resolved. This CDR3 is 13 amino acids long. V was shortened by 6 bases and J by 2 bases, with 10 bases between the two germline ends. Germline assignment: CDR1 SNHLY and CDR2 FYNNEI. The CDR3 loop is CASSPDINYGYTF. Written as DNA, the CDR3 is TGTGCCAGCAGCCCAGACATCAACTATGGCTACACCTTC.

The chain joins TRBV5-5 to TRBJ1-4, with D unclear. V lost 3 bases to trimming and J lost 0 bases, with 12 bases between them. The CDR3 extends over 16 amino acids. Per the germline V gene, CDR1 is SGHKS and CDR2 is YYEKEE (reference sequence). CDR3 region: CASSSLAPATNEKLFF. The CDR3 nucleotides are TGTGCCAGCAGCTCACTTGCGCCGGCAACTAATGAAAAACTGTTTTTT.

The chain combines TRBV15 with TRBJ1-4; TRBD1 agrees at 8 bases. The CDR3 is made up of 15 amino acids. V was clipped by 0 bases and J by 7 bases; unmatched bases: 4. Germline-derived CDR1 and CDR2 are LNHNV and YYDKDF (reference sequence). The CDR3 is CATSREGQGAEKLFF. The CDR3 nucleotides are TGTGCCACCAGCAGAGAAGGTCAGGGGGCTGAAAAACTGTTTTTT.

This sequence joins TRBV7-2 and TRBJ2-1; no definite D call. CDR1 is SGHTA, CDR2 FQGNSA, per germline. The CDR3 covers 14 residues. Trimming took 2 bases from V and 5 from J, leaving 10 bases between them. The CDR3 loop is CASSLRLPNNEQFF. CDR3 bases: TGTGCCAGCAGCTTACGTCTCCCTAACAATGAGCAGTTCTTC.

Here the CDR3 reads CASSLARHSGNTIYF. Here the CDR3 DNA reads TGTGCCAGCAGCTTAGCGCGGCATTCTGGAAACACCATATATTTT. V gene TRBV7-2 combines with J gene TRBJ1-3, with D unresolved. The length of the CDR3 is 15 residues. The ends were cut back, 0 bases at V and 1 base at J, with 7 bases in the middle. In germline, CDR1 is SGHTA, CDR2 FQGNSA.

The CDR3 loop is CASSLGQYEQYF. The CDR3 DNA reads TGTGCCAGCAGCTTGGGGCAGTACGAGCAGTACTTC. The V gene is TRBV5-6, the J gene TRBJ2-7; D gene ambiguous. This CDR3 is built from 12 residues. V was trimmed by 0 bases and J by 4 bases, leaving 5 bases between them. CDR1 and CDR2 from the germline V gene are SGHDT and YYEEEE.

V and J are TRBV6-6 and TRBJ2-1; 7 bases match TRBD2. The CDR3 is 15 residues long. Germline CDR1 reads MNHNY; CDR2 reads SVGAGI (reference sequence). V lost 6 bases to trimming and J lost 5 bases; unmatched junction nucleotides: 10. The CDR3 bases are TGTGCCAGCAGCCTACCGCGGGGGAGAAACAATGAGCAGTTCTTC. The encoded protein is CASSLPRGRNNEQFF.

The rearrangement joins TRBV19 to TRBJ1-1; D is uncertain. V lost 6 bases and J lost 1, with 15 bases in between. The CDR3 runs to 15 residues. Germline loops: CDR1 LNHDA, CDR2 SQIVND (reference sequence). CDR3 in amino acids: CASRERGLRNTEAFF. As DNA, the CDR3 is TGTGCCAGTAGGGAGAGAGGGTTGCGGAACACTGAAGCTTTCTTT.

CDR3 amino acids: CASSTGLAGKPQYF. The CDR3 bases are TGTGCCAGCAGCACAGGACTAGCGGGGAAGCCGCAGTATTTT. The V gene is TRBV7-2, the J gene TRBJ2-3, with 12 nucleotides matching TRBD2. V dropped 5 bases and J dropped 10; count of bases not matched to a gene: 7. The CDR3 is 14 residues long. Per the germline V gene, CDR1 is SGHTA and CDR2 is FQGNSA.

The V and J genes are TRBV15 and TRBJ2-3, with D hard to call. CDR3 length: 15 residues. CDR1 is LNHNV and CDR2 is YYDKDF in the germline V gene (reference sequence). The V end lost 0 bases, the J end lost 4 bases, and 11 bases lay between the germline ends. CDR3 nucleotide sequence: TGTGCCACCAGCAGAGAGGTGGTAGAAGCAGATACGCAGTATTTT. Amino acid sequence: CATSREVVEADTQYF.

This clone was observed a handful of times. CDR3 sequence: CASSYRDRGFNGYTF. The CDR3, as DNA: TGTGCCAGCAGCTACCGGGACAGGGGATTCAATGGCTACACCTTC. The chain has TRBV7-2 and TRBJ1-2; TRBD1 matches 10 bases. With V trimmed by 4 bases and J by 6 bases, 8 bases remained unmatched. In germline, CDR1 is SGHTA, CDR2 FQGNSA. This CDR3 is 15 amino acids long.

This chain connects TRBV12-5 to TRBJ1-2; 10 bases fit TRBD1. The CDR3 length is 14 residues. V gave up 5 bases and J gave up 8 bases; unmatched junction bases: 8. Looked up from germline, CDR1 is LGHNT and CDR2 is FRNRAP. The CDR3, as DNA: TGTGCTAGTGGTATGACAGGGGGCCGGGGCGGCTACACCTTC. Protein product: CASGMTGGRGGYTF.

V gene TRBV3-1 (or the pseudogene TRBV3-2) combines with J gene TRBJ2-3; 13 bases line up with TRBD2. The CDR3 has 17 amino acids. The germline CDR1 and CDR2 sequences are LGHDT and YNNKEL (reference sequence). V was clipped by 4 bases and J by 0 bases; unmatched bases: 4. In DNA form, the CDR3 reads TGTGCCAGCAGCCTCGGGACTAGCGGGGTGAGCACAGATACGCAGTATTTT. Amino acid sequence: CASSLGTSGVSTDTQYF.

The genes are TRBV5-1 and TRBJ2-2, with 7 bases that match TRBD1. Trimming cost V 0 bases and J 5 bases; bases outside gene matches: 4. The CDR3 has 15 amino acids. Germline V gene data show CDR1 as SGHRS and CDR2 as YFSETQ. This CDR3 is CASSLGGGRTGELFF. Here the CDR3 DNA reads TGCGCCAGCAGCTTGGGAGGGGGCCGAACCGGGGAGCTGTTTTTT.

The V and J genes are TRBV4-3 and TRBJ2-7, with a possible D match to TRBD1 (5 bases). The CDR3 runs to 15 residues. The ends were cut back, 1 base at V and 3 bases at J, with 13 bases in the middle. The germline V gene encodes CDR1 LGHNA and CDR2 YSLEER. CDR3 protein: CASSQGSQGFYEQYF. The CDR3 coding sequence is TGCGCCAGCAGCCAAGGAAGTCAGGGATTCTACGAGCAGTACTTC.

The chain has TRBV18 and TRBJ2-1; TRBD2 agrees at 11 bases. CDR1 is KGHSH and CDR2 is LQKENI in the germline V gene. The CDR3 is 14 amino acids. Losses at the gene ends were 5 bases for V and 6 bases for J; bases not matched to a gene: 3. This CDR3 reads CASSASGGSNEQFF. The CDR3 DNA reads TGTGCCAGCTCAGCTAGCGGGGGGTCCAATGAGCAGTTCTTC.

The chain joins TRBV6-5 to TRBJ2-1; maybe TRBD1 (7 bases). The ends were cut back, 4 bases at V and 8 bases at J, with 21 bases in the middle. Germline CDR1 MNHEY, CDR2 SVGAGI. The CDR3 length is 16 residues. CDR3 nucleotide sequence: TGTGCCAGCAGTTCACTCGCAGGGGGGCTTTGGGATGAGCAGTTCTTC. Residues: CASSSLAGGLWDEQFF.

This sequence joins TRBV11-3 and TRBJ1-5; 8 bases fit TRBD1. Trimming cost V 6 bases and J 2 bases; bases outside gene matches: 12. The germline V gene encodes CDR1 SGHNT and CDR2 YENEEA. This CDR3 comprises 17 residues. The CDR3 DNA is TGTGCCAGCAGACAACTTGAAACGACAGGGGGCAATCAGCCCCAGCATTTT. This translates into CASRQLETTGGNQPQHF.

The V and J genes are TRBV3-1 (or the pseudogene TRBV3-2) and TRBJ2-2, with a tentative D call TRBD1 (8 bases). CDR3 length equals 13 residues. Trimming left V 10 bases short and J 5 bases short, with 14 bases between. CDR1 and CDR2 (germline): LGHDT, YNNKEL (reference sequence). The CDR3 region is CATDRGGTGELFF. For the CDR3, the DNA is TGTGCCACCGACAGGGGAGGGACCGGGGAGCTGTTTTTT.

Only one count was recorded for this clone. J is TRBJ1-6 and V is TRBV11-2, with 7 bases fitting TRBD1. Trimming removed 6 bases from V and 5 bases from J; junction bases left unmatched: 4. CDR1 is SGHAT and CDR2 is FQNNGV in the germline V gene. This CDR3 is built from 14 residues. The CDR3 spells CASSRDSNNSPLHF. The CDR3 region has the DNA TGTGCCAGCAGTAGGGACAGTAATAATTCACCCCTCCACTTT. Complete variable domain (other parts from reference TRBV11-2 and TRBJ1-6): EAGVAQSPRYKIIEKRQSVAFWCNPISGHATLYWYQQILGQGPKLLIQFQNNGVVDDSQLPKDRFSAERLKGVDSTLKIQPAKLEDSAVYLCASSRDSNNSPLHFGNGTRLTVT.

This clone was counted between two and nine times. The genes are TRBV2 and TRBJ1-5; unclear D gene. The V gene lost 4 bases and the J gene lost 6 bases, with 7 bases spanning the gap. Per germline, CDR1 SNHLY and CDR2 FYNNEI. The CDR3 is 12 amino acids. The chain's CDR3 is CASSGEAQPQHF. In nucleotides, the CDR3 is TGTGCCAGCAGTGGAGAGGCTCAGCCCCAGCATTTT.